This TCR beta chain was found in a study of beta chain features in type 1 diabetes. Concerning this clone: As yet, its antigen is unknown.

Trimming cost V 1 base and J 3 bases, with 6 bases left between them. The germline V gene encodes CDR1 SGHVS and CDR2 FQNEAQ. CDR3 length: 13 residues. Study-wide results and limits: Among all four CD4+ subsets, Type 1 diabetes patients had TCRB CDR3s that were moderately but significantly shorter.

The whole isolated RNA underwent reverse transcription, so sequencing captured expressed TCRB transcripts. Repertoires were generated with immunoSEQ multiplex PCR, while TCRdb's copy carries only in-frame clones and drops some. The table has roughly 180,000 clones, less than 9.5% seen once; the top ten hold around 0.94%. The sequence was obtained from a woman aged 40 to 50 with type 1 diabetes. V and J are TRBV7-8 and TRBJ1-1; D unclear. Sequencing used central memory CD4+ T cells from blood. In nucleotides, the CDR3 is TGTGCCAGCAGCTTAGGGCCAGACACTGAAGCTTTCTTT. This encodes CASSLGPDTEAFF.